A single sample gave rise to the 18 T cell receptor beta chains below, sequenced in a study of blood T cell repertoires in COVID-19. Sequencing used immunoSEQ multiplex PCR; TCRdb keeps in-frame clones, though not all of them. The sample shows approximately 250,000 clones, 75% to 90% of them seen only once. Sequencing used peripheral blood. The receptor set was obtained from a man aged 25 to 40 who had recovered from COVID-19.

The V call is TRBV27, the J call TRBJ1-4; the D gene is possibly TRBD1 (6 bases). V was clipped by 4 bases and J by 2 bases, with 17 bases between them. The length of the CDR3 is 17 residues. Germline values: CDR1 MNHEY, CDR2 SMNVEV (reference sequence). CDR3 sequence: CASSSLSTGWTNEKLFF. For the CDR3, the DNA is TGTGCCAGCAGTTCCCTTTCTACAGGGTGGACTAATGAAAAACTGTTTTTT.

CDR3 amino acids: CASSQGSSYNSPLHF. The CDR3 DNA is TGCGCCAGCAGCCAGGGGAGCTCCTATAATTCACCCCTCCACTTT. The gene calls are TRBV4-1 and TRBJ1-6; D not resolved. CDR1 and CDR2 (germline): MGHRA, YSYEKL. Trimming took 3 bases from V and 0 from J, leaving 6 bases between them. The CDR3 contains 15 residues.

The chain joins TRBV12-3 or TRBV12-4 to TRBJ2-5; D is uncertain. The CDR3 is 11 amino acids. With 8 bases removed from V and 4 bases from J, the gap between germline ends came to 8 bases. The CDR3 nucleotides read TGTGCCAGCCGAGGTACAGAGACCCAGTACTTC. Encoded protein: CASRGTETQYF.

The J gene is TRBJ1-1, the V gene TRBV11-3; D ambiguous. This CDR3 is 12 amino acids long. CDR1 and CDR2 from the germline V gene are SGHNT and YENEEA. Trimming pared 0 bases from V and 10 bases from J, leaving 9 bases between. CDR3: CASSLDQRGAFF. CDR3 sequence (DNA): TGTGCCAGCAGCTTAGATCAACGGGGAGCTTTCTTT.

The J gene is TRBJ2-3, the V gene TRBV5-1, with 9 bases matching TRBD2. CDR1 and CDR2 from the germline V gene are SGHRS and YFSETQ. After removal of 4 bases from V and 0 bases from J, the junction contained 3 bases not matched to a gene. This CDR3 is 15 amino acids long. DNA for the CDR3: TGCGCCAGCAGCGTGACTAGCGGAAGCACAGATACGCAGTATTTT. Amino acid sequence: CASSVTSGSTDTQYF.

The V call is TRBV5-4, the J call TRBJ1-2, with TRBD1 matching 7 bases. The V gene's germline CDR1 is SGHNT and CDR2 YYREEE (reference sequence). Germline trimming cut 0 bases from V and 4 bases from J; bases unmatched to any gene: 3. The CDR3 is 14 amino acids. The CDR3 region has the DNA TGTGCCAGCAGCTTGGAGGGGGCGGGCTATGGCTACACCTTC. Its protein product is CASSLEGAGYGYTF.

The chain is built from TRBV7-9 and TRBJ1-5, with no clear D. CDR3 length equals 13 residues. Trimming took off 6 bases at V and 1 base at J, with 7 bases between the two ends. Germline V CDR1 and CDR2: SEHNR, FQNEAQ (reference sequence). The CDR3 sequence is CASSSESNQPQHF. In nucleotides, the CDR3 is TGTGCCAGCAGTTCTGAGAGCAATCAGCCCCAGCATTTT.

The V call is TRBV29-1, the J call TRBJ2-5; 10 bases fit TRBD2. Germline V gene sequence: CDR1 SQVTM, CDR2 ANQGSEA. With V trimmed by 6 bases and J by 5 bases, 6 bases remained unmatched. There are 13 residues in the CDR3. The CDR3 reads CSVSGGVTETQYF. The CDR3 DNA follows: TGCAGCGTGAGCGGGGGGGTAACGGAGACCCAGTACTTC.

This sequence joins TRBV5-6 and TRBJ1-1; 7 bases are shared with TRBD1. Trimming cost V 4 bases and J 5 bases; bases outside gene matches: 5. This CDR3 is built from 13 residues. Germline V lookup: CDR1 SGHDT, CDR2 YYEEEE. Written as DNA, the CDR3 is TGTGCCAGCAGCAGGGACAGAGGGACTGAAGCTTTCTTT. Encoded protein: CASSRDRGTEAFF.

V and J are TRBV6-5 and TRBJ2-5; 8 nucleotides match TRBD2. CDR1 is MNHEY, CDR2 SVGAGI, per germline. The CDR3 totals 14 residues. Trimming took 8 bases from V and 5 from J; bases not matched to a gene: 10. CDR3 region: CASGYGGARETQYF. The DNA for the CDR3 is TGTGCCAGCGGATACGGGGGGGCCCGGGAGACCCAGTACTTC.

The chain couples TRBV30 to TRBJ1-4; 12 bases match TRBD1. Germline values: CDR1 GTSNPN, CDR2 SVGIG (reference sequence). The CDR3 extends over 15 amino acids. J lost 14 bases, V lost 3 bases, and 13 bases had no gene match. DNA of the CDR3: TGTGCCTGGAGAATAGGGACAGGGGGCCCCCCTCGTCTGTTTTTT. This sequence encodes CAWRIGTGGPPRLFF.

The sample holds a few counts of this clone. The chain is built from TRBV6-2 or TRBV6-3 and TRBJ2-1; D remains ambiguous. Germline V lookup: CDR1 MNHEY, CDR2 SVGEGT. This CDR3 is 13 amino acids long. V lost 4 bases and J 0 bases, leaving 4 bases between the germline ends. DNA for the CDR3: TGTGCCAGCAGTTCTAACTCCTACAATGAGCAGTTCTTC. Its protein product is CASSSNSYNEQFF.

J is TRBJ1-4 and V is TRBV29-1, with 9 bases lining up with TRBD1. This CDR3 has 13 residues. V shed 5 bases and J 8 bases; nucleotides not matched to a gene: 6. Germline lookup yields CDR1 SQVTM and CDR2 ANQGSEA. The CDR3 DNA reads TGCAGCGTTTACAGGGGGCGACGAGAAAAACTGTTTTTT. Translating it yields CSVYRGRREKLFF.

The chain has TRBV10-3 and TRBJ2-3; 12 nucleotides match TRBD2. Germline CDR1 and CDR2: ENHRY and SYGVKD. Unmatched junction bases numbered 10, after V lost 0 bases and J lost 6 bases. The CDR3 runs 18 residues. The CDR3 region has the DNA TGTGCCATCAGTGAGTCGATCATGCTAGCGGGGGGGCAGGATACGCAGTATTTT. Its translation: CAISESIMLAGGQDTQYF.

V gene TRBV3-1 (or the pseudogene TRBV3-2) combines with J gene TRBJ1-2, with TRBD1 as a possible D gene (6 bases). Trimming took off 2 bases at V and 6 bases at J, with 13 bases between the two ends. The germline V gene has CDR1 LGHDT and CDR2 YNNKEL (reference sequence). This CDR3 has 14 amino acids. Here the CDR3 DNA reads TGTGCCAGCAGCCAACTACAGGGACGGGATGGCTACACCTTC. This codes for CASSQLQGRDGYTF.

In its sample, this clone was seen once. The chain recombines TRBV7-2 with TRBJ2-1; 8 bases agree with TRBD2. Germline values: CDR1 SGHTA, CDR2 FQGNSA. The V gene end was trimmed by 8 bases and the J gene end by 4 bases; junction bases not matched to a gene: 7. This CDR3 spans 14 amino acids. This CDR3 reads CASRSGGVYNEQFF. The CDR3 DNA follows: TGTGCCAGCCGAAGCGGGGGCGTGTACAATGAGCAGTTCTTC.

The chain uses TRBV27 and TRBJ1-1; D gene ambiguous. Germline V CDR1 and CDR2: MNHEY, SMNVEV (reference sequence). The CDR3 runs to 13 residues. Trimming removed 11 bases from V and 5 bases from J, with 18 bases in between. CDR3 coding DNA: TGTGCCGCCTCCATGGGGAGGAGGACTGAAGCTTTCTTT. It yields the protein CAASMGRRTEAFF.

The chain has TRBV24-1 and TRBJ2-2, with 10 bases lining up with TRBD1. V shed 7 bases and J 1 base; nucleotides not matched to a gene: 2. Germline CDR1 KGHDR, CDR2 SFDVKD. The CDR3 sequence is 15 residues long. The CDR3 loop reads CATRTGGLNTGELFF. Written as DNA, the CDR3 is TGTGCCACCAGGACAGGGGGCTTGAACACCGGGGAGCTGTTTTTT.